The clone carrying this T cell receptor (beta chain) was seen a handful of times. The data are from a study of response to subunit inactivated influenza vaccine. TCRdb reprocessed the RT-PCR reads with MiXCR, giving one entry per CDR3 protein. This table holds some 570,000 distinct CDR3 sequences, about 11% found once. The CDR3 is 18 amino acids. Germline CDR1 reads SGHVS; CDR2 reads FNYEAQ. The V gene lost 1 base and the J gene lost 0 bases, with 16 bases spanning the gap. These data were likewise used in another study, on T cells expressing NK-cell markers. That source adds: The authors made TCR beta cDNA libraries by 5'RACE template switching. This switching added a universal primer site and UMIs. The study sequenced eight donors, seven HCMV-seropositive and one seronegative. Only alpha-beta TCR T cells were sorted in several experiments, using an anti-gamma-delta TCR antibody. Also leading the CD3+CD56-NKG2C+ fraction in a few donors were these clonotypes. The study did not resolve the HCMV specificity of expanded NKG2C+ T cell clones.

This TCR was sampled from a man aged 50 or older who received an inactivated influenza vaccine. The sequences come from PBMCs from blood, collected on the day of vaccination. The rearrangement uses TRBV7-6 and TRBJ2-1, with a possible D match to TRBD2 (5 bases). CDR3 residues: CASSLVSSSAPSYNEQFF. DNA of the CDR3: TGTGCCAGCAGCTTAGTGTCTAGCTCTGCCCCCTCCTACAATGAGCAGTTCTTC.